The T cell receptor beta chain under discussion was sequenced for a study of T cells in Graves' hyperthyroidism and ophthalmopathy. The investigators amplified TCR beta CDR3 regions from RNA transcripts. Researchers ran a first-round RT-PCR on the TCR CDR3 using the HTBI primer set. TCRdb re-analysed the multiplex PCR reads in MiXCR, keeping a single row per CDR3 protein. This sample has hundreds of thousands of distinct CDR3 sequences, with approximately 42% found just once. About this clonotype itself: Its specificity is unknown. It may be a read error: a sequence one base away is much more abundant.

Patients with uncontrolled infections, other autoimmune diseases, pregnancy or lactation were excluded. Clinical symptoms, serum thyroxine, TRAb, thyroid ultrasound and orbital computed tomography established diagnosis. Overall study findings and caveats: Within blood appeared most thyroid clonotypes that had expanded above 0.001. For ophthalmopathy, model prediction preceded onset by a median approximately 6 months.

The sample was peripheral blood or thyroid tissue (not recorded which). This clonotype was obtained from an adult man with Graves' disease, either hyperthyroidism or ophthalmopathy (not recorded which).

CDR3 coding DNA: TGTGCCAGCAGCCAAGAGGGATTTTCACCCCCCCACTTT. It codes for CASSQEGFSPPHF. The gene calls are TRBV7-8 and TRBJ1-6; the D is unclear. Germline lookup yields CDR1 SGHVS and CDR2 FQNEAQ. This CDR3 has 13 residues.